This TCR beta chain derives from a study of regulatory T cells in long-lasting Graves disease. Per the germline V gene, CDR1 is SGHDT and CDR2 is YYEEEE. With V trimmed by 6 bases and J by 5 bases, 6 bases remained unmatched. The CDR3 is 14 amino acids. Both iRepertoire HTBI primers and Arm-PCR of CDR3 regions were used to build the TCR beta libraries. TCRdb used MiXCR to reprocess the multiplex PCR reads, holding one entry per CDR3 protein. The sample records 600,000 to 800,000 distinct CDR3 sequences, approximately 31% being singletons. Specified time point: persistent/refractory GD, antithyroid drugs over 5 years with positive TRAb. PBMCs provided the RNA from which the TCR library was made.

The sample in question was peripheral blood mononuclear cells (PBMCs), obtained when the disease was refractory, from a patient treated with antithyroid drugs. The rearrangement uses TRBV5-6 and TRBJ1-4, with 8 bases matching TRBD1. The TCR originated in a female donor with Graves disease. The CDR3 DNA is TGTGCCAGCACCTTCCAGGGGGCAAATGAAAAACTGTTTTTT. Translating gives CASTFQGANEKLFF.